Given below is one T cell receptor (beta chain) in context. Its antigen is unknown. The CDR3 has 16 amino acids. Germline CDR1 reads MNHEY; CDR2 reads SMNVEV (reference sequence). V was cut by 5 bases and J by 0 bases, with 11 bases left in between. Generated by immunoSEQ multiplex PCR, the TCRdb table keeps only in-frame clones and is missing some. The table has 90,000 to 120,000 clones, about 92% seen once. These data come from a study of T cell responses to AZD1222 COVID-19 vaccine. Findings and caveats of the study: With dominance at 160-218 and 743-854, vaccine-associated CD4 TCRs spanned spike. The repertoires were collected only after the peak T cell response.

Recipients boosted at about 4 weeks or about 12 weeks are pooled. This receptor was identified in an adult who received the AZD1222 COVID-19 vaccine. The rearrangement links TRBV27 to TRBJ2-6; D remains unclear. The material sequenced was peripheral blood, taken 28 days after the second AZD1222 dose. As DNA, the CDR3 is TGTGCCAGCAGTCCCCGGACGGTCTCTGGGGCCAACGTCCTGACTTTC. Residues: CASSPRTVSGANVLTF.